This T cell receptor beta chain comes out of a study of tumor-infiltrating lymphocytes in primary liver carcinoma. A note on this clonotype: A clone one base away is much larger, so this may be a read error.

Trimming removed 7 bases from V and 4 bases from J, with 10 bases in between. Germline V gene lookup returns CDR1 MNHEY and CDR2 SVGAGI. The CDR3 is 13 amino acids. TCR beta cDNA came from around 0.5 ug total RNA, primed with a constant-region primer. Three-round nested multiplex PCR performed with slightly modified ARM-PCR produced the TCR beta libraries. Both of the initial two PCR rounds ran for around 9 cycles and employed TRBV1-TRBV30 forward primers alongside a C-beta reverse primer. Using its own MiXCR run on the multiplex PCR reads, TCRdb lists one record per CDR3 protein. The data contain around 330,000 distinct CDR3 sequences, 55% to 65% of them seen just once; the ten biggest clones take up approximately 9.4%. The blood RNA (from unsorted whole blood) was obtained, and germline DNA was also extracted.

The chain employs TRBV6-5 and TRBJ2-2, with unresolved D. This TCR was recovered from a man aged 35 to 55 with primary liver carcinoma and hepatitis B virus infection. The sample consisted of peripheral blood. The CDR3 DNA follows: TGTGCCAGCAACCGTGAGGCCACCGGGGAGCTGTTTTTT. This translates into CASNREATGELFF.